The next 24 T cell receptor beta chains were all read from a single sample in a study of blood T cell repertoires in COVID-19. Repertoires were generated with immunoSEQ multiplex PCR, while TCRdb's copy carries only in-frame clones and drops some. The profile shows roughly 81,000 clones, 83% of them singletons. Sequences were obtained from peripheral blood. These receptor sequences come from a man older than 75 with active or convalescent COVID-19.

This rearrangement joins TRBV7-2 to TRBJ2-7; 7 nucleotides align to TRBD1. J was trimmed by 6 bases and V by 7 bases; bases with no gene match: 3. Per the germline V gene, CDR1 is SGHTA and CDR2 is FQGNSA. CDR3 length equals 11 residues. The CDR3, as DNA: TGTGCCAGCATGACAGGGAGCGAGCAGTACTTC. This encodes CASMTGSEQYF.

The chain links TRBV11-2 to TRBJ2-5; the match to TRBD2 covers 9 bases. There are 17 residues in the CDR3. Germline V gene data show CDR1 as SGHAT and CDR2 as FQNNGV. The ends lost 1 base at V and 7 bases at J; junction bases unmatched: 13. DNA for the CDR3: TGTGCCAGCAGCTTAGCCCGAGGGGTTAGCGGGGGAGGGACCCAGTACTTC. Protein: CASSLARGVSGGGTQYF.

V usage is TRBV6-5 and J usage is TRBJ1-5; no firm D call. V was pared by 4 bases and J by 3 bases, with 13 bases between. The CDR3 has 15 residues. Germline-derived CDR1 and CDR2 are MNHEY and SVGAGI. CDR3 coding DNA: TGTGCCAGCAGTTCAAAGCAGGCCCACAATCAGCCCCAGCATTTT. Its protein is CASSSKQAHNQPQHF.

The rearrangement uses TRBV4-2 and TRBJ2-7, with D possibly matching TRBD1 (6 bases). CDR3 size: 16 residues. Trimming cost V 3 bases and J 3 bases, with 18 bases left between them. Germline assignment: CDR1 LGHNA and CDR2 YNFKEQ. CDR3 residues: CASSQIPGQTNYEQYF. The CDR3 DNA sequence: TGTGCCAGCAGCCAGATTCCCGGACAGACAAACTACGAGCAGTACTTC.

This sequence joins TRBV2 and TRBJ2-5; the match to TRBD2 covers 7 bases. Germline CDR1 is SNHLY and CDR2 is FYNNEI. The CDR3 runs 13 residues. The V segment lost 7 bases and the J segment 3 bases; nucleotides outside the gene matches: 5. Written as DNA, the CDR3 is TGTGCCAGCACTGGGACTATCGAAGAGACCCAGTACTTC. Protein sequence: CASTGTIEETQYF.

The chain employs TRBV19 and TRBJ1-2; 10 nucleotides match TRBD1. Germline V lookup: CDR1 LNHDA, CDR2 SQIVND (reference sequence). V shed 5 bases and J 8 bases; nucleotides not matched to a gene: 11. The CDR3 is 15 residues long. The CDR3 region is CASSPSMGQGSGYTF. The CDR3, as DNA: TGTGCCAGTAGTCCGTCCATGGGACAGGGGAGCGGCTACACCTTC. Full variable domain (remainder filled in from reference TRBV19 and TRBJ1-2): DGGITQSPKYLFRKEGQNVTLSCEQNLNHDAMYWYRQDPGQGLRLIYYSQIVNDFQKGDIAEGYSVSREKKESFPLTVTSAQKNPTAFYLCASSPSMGQGSGYTFGSGTRLTVV.

In DNA, the CDR3 is TGCGCCAGCCAGGGGCTCGATACGCAGTATTTT. Amino acids: CASQGLDTQYF. J is TRBJ2-3 and V is TRBV10-1; tentative D call: TRBD1 (6 bases). V lost 8 bases, J lost 6 bases, and 9 bases lay in between. There are 11 residues in the CDR3. Germline loops: CDR1 WNHNN, CDR2 SYGVQD (reference sequence).

The CDR3 sequence: CASSSATSAFYEQYF. CDR3 nucleotide sequence: TGTGCCAGCAGTTCAGCGACTAGCGCTTTCTACGAGCAGTACTTC. The V and J genes are TRBV6-2 or TRBV6-3 and TRBJ2-7; 8 bases align to TRBD2. Trimming at V came to 4 bases and at J to 3 bases, leaving 8 bases not matched to a gene. The CDR3 is 15 amino acids. Germline loops: CDR1 MNHEY, CDR2 SVGEGT.

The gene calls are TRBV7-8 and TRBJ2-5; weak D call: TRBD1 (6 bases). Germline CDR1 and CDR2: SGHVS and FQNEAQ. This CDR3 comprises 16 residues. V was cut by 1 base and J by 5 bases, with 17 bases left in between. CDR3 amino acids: CASSLEETGWWETQYF. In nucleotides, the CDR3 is TGTGCCAGCAGCTTAGAAGAGACAGGTTGGTGGGAGACCCAGTACTTC.

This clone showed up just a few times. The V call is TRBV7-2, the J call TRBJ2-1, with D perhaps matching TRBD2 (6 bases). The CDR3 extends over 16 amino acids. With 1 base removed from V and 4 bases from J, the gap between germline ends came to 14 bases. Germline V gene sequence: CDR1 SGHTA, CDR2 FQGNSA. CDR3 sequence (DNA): TGTGCCAGCAGCTTAGATGGGGGGTACGGGTACAATGAGCAGTTCTTC. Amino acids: CASSLDGGYGYNEQFF.

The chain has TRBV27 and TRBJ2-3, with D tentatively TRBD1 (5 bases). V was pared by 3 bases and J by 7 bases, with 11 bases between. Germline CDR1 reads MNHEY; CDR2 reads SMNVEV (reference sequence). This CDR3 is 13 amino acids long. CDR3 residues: CASSFFQGNTQYF. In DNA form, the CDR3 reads TGTGCCAGCAGTTTTTTTCAGGGTAATACGCAGTATTTT.

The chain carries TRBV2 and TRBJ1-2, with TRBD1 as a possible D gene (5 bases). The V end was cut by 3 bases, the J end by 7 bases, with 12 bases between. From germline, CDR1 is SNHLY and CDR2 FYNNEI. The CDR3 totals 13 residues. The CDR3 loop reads CASSDRDWSGYTF. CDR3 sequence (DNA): TGTGCCAGCAGTGACAGGGATTGGTCTGGCTACACCTTC.

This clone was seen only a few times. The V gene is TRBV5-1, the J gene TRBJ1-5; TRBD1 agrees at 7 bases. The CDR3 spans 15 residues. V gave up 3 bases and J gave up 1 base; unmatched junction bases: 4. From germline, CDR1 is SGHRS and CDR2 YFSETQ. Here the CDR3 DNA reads TGCGCCAGCAGCTGGACAGGAGGAAGCAATCAGCCCCAGCATTTT. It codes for CASSWTGGSNQPQHF.

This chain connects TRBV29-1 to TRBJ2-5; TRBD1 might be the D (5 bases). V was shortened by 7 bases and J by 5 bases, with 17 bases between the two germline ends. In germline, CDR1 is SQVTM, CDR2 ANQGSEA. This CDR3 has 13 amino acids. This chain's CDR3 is CSAFHQTAETQYF. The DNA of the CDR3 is TGCAGCGCATTCCACCAGACAGCGGAGACCCAGTACTTC.

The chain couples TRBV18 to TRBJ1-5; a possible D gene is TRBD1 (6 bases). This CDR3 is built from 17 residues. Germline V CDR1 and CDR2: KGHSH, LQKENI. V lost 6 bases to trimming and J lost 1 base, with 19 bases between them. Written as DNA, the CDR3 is TGTGCCAGCTCCCACCAGGGGAAGGAGTTCAGCAATCAGCCCCAGCATTTT. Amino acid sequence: CASSHQGKEFSNQPQHF.

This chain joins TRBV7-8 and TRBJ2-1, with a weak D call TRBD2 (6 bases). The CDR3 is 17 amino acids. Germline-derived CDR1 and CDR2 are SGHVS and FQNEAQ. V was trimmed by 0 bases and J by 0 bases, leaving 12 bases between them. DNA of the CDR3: TGTGCCAGCAGCTTAGCGCCCCTAGCGATCTCCTACAATGAGCAGTTCTTC. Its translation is CASSLAPLAISYNEQFF.

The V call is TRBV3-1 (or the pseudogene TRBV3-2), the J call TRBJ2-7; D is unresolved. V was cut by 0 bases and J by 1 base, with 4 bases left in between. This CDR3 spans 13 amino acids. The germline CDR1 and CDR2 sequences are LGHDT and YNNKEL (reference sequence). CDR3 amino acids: CASSQDLSYEQYF. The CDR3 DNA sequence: TGTGCCAGCAGCCAAGATCTTTCCTACGAGCAGTACTTC.

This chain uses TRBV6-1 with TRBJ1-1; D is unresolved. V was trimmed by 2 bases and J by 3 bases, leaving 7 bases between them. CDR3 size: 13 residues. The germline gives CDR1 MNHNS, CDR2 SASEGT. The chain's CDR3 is CASSENSYTEAFF. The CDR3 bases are TGTGCCAGCAGTGAAAACAGCTACACTGAAGCTTTCTTT.

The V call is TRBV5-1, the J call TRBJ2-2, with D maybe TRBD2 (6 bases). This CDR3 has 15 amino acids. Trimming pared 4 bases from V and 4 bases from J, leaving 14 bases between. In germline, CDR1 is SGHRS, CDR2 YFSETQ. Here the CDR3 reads CASSLGQEGTGELFF. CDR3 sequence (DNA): TGCGCCAGCAGCCTGGGTCAGGAGGGCACCGGGGAGCTGTTTTTT.

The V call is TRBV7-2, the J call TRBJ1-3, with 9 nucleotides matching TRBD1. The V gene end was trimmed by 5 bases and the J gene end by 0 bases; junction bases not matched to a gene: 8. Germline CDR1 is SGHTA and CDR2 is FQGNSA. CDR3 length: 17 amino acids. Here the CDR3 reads CASSPGQGEGSGNTIYF. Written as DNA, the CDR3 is TGTGCCAGCAGCCCGGGACAGGGCGAGGGCTCTGGAAACACCATATATTTT.

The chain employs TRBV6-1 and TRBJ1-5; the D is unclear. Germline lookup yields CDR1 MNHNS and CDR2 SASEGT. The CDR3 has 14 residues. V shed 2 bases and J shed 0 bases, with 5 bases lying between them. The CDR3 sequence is CASSETISNQPQHF. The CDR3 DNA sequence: TGTGCCAGCAGTGAAACAATTAGCAATCAGCCCCAGCATTTT.

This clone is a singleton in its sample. CDR3 residues: CASSPGTGLNEQFF. The DNA of the CDR3 is TGCGCCAGCAGTCCCGGGACAGGGTTGAATGAGCAGTTCTTC. V gene TRBV10-1 combines with J gene TRBJ2-1; 9 bases match TRBD1. Per the germline V gene, CDR1 is WNHNN and CDR2 is SYGVQD (reference sequence). With V trimmed by 5 bases and J by 7 bases, 6 bases remained unmatched. The CDR3 consists of 14 residues.

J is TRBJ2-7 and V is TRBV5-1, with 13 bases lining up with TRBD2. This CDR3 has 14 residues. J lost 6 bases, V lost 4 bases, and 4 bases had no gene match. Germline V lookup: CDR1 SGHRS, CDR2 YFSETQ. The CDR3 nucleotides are TGCGCCAGCAGCACCCGACTAGCGGGAGGCGAGCAGTACTTC. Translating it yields CASSTRLAGGEQYF.

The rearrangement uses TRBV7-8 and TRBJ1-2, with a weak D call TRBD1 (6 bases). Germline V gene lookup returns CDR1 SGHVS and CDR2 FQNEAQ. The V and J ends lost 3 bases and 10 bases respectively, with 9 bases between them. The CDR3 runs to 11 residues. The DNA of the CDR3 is TGTGCCAGCAGCTTCAGGGGAATCTACACCTTC. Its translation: CASSFRGIYTF.